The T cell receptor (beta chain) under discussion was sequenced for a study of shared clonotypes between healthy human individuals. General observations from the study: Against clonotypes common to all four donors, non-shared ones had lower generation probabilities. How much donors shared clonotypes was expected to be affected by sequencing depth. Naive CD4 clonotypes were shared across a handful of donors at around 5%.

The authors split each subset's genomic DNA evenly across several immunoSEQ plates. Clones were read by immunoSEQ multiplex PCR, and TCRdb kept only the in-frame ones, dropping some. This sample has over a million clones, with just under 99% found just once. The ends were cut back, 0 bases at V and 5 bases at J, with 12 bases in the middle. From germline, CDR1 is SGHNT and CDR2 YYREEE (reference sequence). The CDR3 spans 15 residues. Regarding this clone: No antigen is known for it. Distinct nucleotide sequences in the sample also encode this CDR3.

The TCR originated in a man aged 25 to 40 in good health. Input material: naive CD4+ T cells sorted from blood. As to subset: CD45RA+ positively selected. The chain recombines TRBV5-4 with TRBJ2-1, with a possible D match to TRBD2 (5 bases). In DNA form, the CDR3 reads TGTGCCAGCAGCTTGGGAGGGTTCGTCGACAATGAGCAGTTCTTC. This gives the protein CASSLGGFVDNEQFF.